Below, 25 T cell receptor beta chains from the same sample are listed, as sequenced in a study of patients and donors after allogeneic stem cell transplantation. TCRdb reprocessed the RT-PCR reads with MiXCR, giving one entry per CDR3 protein. The sample shows about 960,000 distinct CDR3 sequences, approximately 19% of them seen only once. The sample consisted of blood, either unsorted or a sorted T cell fraction (not recorded which). These receptors all stem from a human donor who was either an allogeneic HSCT recipient or a stem cell or donor lymphocyte infusion donor (not recorded which). It is not recorded whose cells these are; they may come from a transplant donor.

The V and J genes are TRBV7-2 and TRBJ1-2; D is unclear. The CDR3 totals 13 residues. Per the germline V gene, CDR1 is SGHTA and CDR2 is FQGNSA. V was pared by 5 bases and J by 5 bases, with 12 bases between. This chain's CDR3 is CASSQPRVYGYTF. CDR3 DNA sequence: TGTGCCAGCAGCCAACCCCGGGTTTATGGCTACACCTTC.

This clonotype turned up a few times. V gene TRBV6-1 combines with J gene TRBJ1-5, with D possibly being TRBD1 (5 bases). CDR1 is MNHNS, CDR2 SASEGT, per germline. The length of the CDR3 is 15 residues. The V and J ends lost 6 bases and 5 bases respectively, with 17 bases between them. The chain's CDR3 is CASRDPTGTYQPQHF. The CDR3, as DNA: TGTGCCAGCAGGGACCCAACAGGAACCTATCAGCCCCAGCATTTT.

This clonotype was recorded a few times. The rearrangement uses TRBV5-4 and TRBJ2-1; D unclear. The CDR3 sequence is 12 residues long. V dropped 3 bases and J dropped 10 bases, with 11 bases sitting between them. In germline, CDR1 is SGHNT, CDR2 YYREEE (reference sequence). The CDR3 spells CASSYWTSEQFF. The CDR3 bases are TGTGCCAGCAGCTACTGGACCAGCGAGCAGTTCTTC.

This clonotype was detected only a few times. This CDR3 reads CATSRDLEVGLEQYF. The DNA of the CDR3 is TGTGCCACCAGCAGAGATTTGGAGGTGGGGCTCGAGCAGTACTTC. The rearrangement links TRBV15 to TRBJ2-7; D possibly matches TRBD1 or TRBD2 (5 bases each). Between the trimmed V and J ends, which lost 0 bases and 6 bases, there was a span of 15 bases. CDR1 is LNHNV, CDR2 YYDKDF, per germline (reference sequence). The CDR3 consists of 15 residues.

This chain joins TRBV12-3 or TRBV12-4 and TRBJ2-7, with D possibly TRBD2 on 5 matching bases. CDR3 size: 14 residues. V gave up 7 bases and J gave up 0 bases, with 13 bases separating them. CDR3 coding DNA: TGTGCCAGCACCATAGCGCCGAGCTCCTACGAGCAGTACTTC. It is translated as CASTIAPSSYEQYF.

This clonotype appeared a few times. J is TRBJ1-5 and V is TRBV25-1, with D unresolved. This CDR3 is 13 amino acids long. CDR1 and CDR2 from the germline V gene are MGHDK and SYGVNS. Between the trimmed V and J ends, which lost 4 bases and 3 bases, there was a span of 7 bases. The CDR3 nucleotides read TGTGCCAGCAGTGGGCATAACAATCAGCCCCAGCATTTT. Translated, it gives CASSGHNNQPQHF.

This clonotype came up once. The CDR3, as DNA: TGTGCCAGCAGCTTGGGCCAGGTACAGACCTATAGCAATCAGCCCCAGCATTTT. It codes for CASSLGQVQTYSNQPQHF. The chain links TRBV5-5 to TRBJ1-5; D unclear. The V and J ends lost 0 bases and 0 bases respectively, with 16 bases between them. The CDR3 contains 18 residues. CDR1 and CDR2 from the germline V gene are SGHKS and YYEKEE (reference sequence).

This chain joins TRBV4-2 and TRBJ2-3; 9 bases map to TRBD2. Trimming removed 11 bases from V and 5 bases from J; junction bases left unmatched: 8. Germline CDR1 LGHNA, CDR2 YNFKEQ. The CDR3 covers 13 residues. The chain's CDR3 is CAAGGGDKDTQYF. CDR3 sequence (DNA): TGTGCCGCGGGGGGGGGCGATAAAGATACGCAGTATTTT.

This clonotype was counted many times. The genes are TRBV6-1 and TRBJ2-1; 7 bases fit TRBD1. V was clipped by 5 bases and J by 4 bases; unmatched bases: 8. The CDR3 extends over 15 amino acids. The germline gives CDR1 MNHNS, CDR2 SASEGT. CDR3 in amino acids: CASSPAGGFYNEQFF. DNA for the CDR3: TGTGCCAGCAGTCCGGCAGGGGGATTTTACAATGAGCAGTTCTTC.

This clonotype was seen more than once but under ten times. This chain joins TRBV29-1 and TRBJ1-2; D possibly corresponds to TRBD1 (6 bases). Germline-derived CDR1 and CDR2 are SQVTM and ANQGSEA. Deletions cut 0 bases from V and 6 bases from J, with 8 bases between. This CDR3 spans 12 amino acids. The CDR3 is CSVEEQGDGYTF. The CDR3 nucleotides are TGCAGCGTTGAAGAACAGGGCGATGGCTACACCTTC. The complete variable domain, with remaining parts taken from reference TRBV29-1 and TRBJ1-2, reads SAVISQKPSRDICQRGTSLTIQCQVDSQVTMMFWYRQQPGQSLTLIATANQGSEATYESGFVIDKFPISRPNLTFSTLTVSNMSPEDSSIYLCSVEEQGDGYTFGSGTRLTVV.

CDR3 loop: CSARDDRVAEKLFF. CDR3 nucleotide sequence: TGCAGTGCTAGGGATGACAGAGTAGCTGAAAAACTGTTTTTT. The chain recombines TRBV20-1 with TRBJ1-4; D may be TRBD1 (5 bases). The V and J ends lost 3 bases and 7 bases respectively, with 15 bases between them. This CDR3 region has 14 residues. The V gene's germline CDR1 is DFQATT and CDR2 SNEGSKA (reference sequence).

V is TRBV11-1 and J is TRBJ2-1; D is uncertain. CDR3 length: 15 amino acids. Germline V gene sequence: CDR1 SGHAT, CDR2 FQDESV (reference sequence). V dropped 6 bases and J dropped 0 bases, with 12 bases sitting between them. The CDR3, as DNA: TGTGCCAGCAGTTCAAAGGACGGCTCCTACAATGAGCAGTTCTTC. This codes for CASSSKDGSYNEQFF.

V usage is TRBV9 and J usage is TRBJ2-3; 9 bases fit TRBD2. This CDR3 has 13 residues. V lost 3 bases to trimming and J lost 6 bases; unmatched junction nucleotides: 2. Germline values: CDR1 SGDLS, CDR2 YYNGEE. The CDR3 region has the DNA TGTGCCAGCAGCGCAACTAGCGGGGATACGCAGTATTTT. Amino acids: CASSATSGDTQYF.

This clonotype was found a few times. The V and J genes are TRBV6-5 and TRBJ2-1, with D unclear. CDR1 MNHEY and CDR2 SVGAGI come from the germline V gene. The V end lost 4 bases, the J end lost 0 bases, and 7 bases lay between the germline ends. This CDR3 has 14 amino acids. CDR3 region: CASSSTDSYNEQFF. The DNA for the CDR3 is TGTGCCAGCAGTTCTACAGACTCCTACAATGAGCAGTTCTTC.

This clonotype has a handful of counts. The CDR3 spells CASSQVPGAEQYF. The CDR3 DNA reads as TGTGCCAGCAGCCAAGTACCTGGCGCGGAGCAGTATTTT. The chain is built from TRBV14 and TRBJ2-3; D ambiguous. V lost 1 base and J lost 11, with 13 bases in between. Germline V gene data show CDR1 as SGHDN and CDR2 as FVKESK. The CDR3 runs 13 residues.

The V call is TRBV7-9, the J call TRBJ2-7, with 8 bases matching TRBD1. The CDR3 extends over 15 amino acids. The V gene's germline CDR1 is SEHNR and CDR2 FQNEAQ (reference sequence). V gave up 1 base and J gave up 6 bases; unmatched junction bases: 8. This CDR3 is CASSLGGQGAVEQYF. CDR3 DNA sequence: TGTGCCAGCAGCTTAGGTGGGCAGGGGGCAGTCGAGCAGTACTTC. The variable domain in full, completed from reference TRBV7-9 and TRBJ2-7, reads DTGVSQNPRHKITKRGQNVTFRCDPISEHNRLYWYRQTLGQGPEFLTYFQNEAQLEKSRLLSDRFSAERPKGSFSTLEIQRTEQGDSAMYLCASSLGGQGAVEQYFGPGTRLTVT.

The chain has TRBV29-1 and TRBJ2-3; 8 bases are shared with TRBD2. V lost 3 bases to trimming and J lost 4 bases; unmatched junction nucleotides: 3. This CDR3 spans 13 amino acids. Germline CDR1 SQVTM, CDR2 ANQGSEA. CDR3 DNA: TGCAGCGTTGAGCTAGCGGGCCCAGATACGCAGTATTTT. Its protein product is CSVELAGPDTQYF.

This clonotype has only a few counts. The chain combines TRBV4-1 with TRBJ2-7; 7 nucleotides agree with TRBD1. CDR1 and CDR2 (germline): MGHRA, YSYEKL. The V segment lost 2 bases and the J segment 6 bases; nucleotides outside the gene matches: 7. The length of the CDR3 is 14 residues. This chain's CDR3 is CASSQQGETSEQYF. The CDR3 DNA is TGCGCCAGCAGCCAACAGGGGGAGACCAGCGAGCAGTACTTC.

This clonotype was found a few times. This chain joins TRBV4-3 and TRBJ1-3, with a possible D match to TRBD1 (6 bases). CDR1 is LGHNA, CDR2 YSLEER, per germline. V gave up 0 bases and J gave up 0 bases, with 9 bases separating them. This CDR3 region has 16 residues. This CDR3 is CASSQDLGGSGNTIYF. CDR3 bases: TGCGCCAGCAGCCAAGATTTAGGGGGCTCTGGAAACACCATATATTTT.

This clonotype was picked up a small number of times. CDR3 region: CASSLGGTKNQPQHF. The CDR3 DNA reads TGTGCCAGCAGCCTAGGTGGGACAAAGAATCAGCCCCAGCATTTT. The chain joins TRBV7-2 to TRBJ1-5, with D maybe TRBD1 (6 bases). Per germline, CDR1 SGHTA and CDR2 FQGNSA. The CDR3 is made up of 15 amino acids. Trimming shortened V by 5 bases and J by 4 bases, and 15 bases separated the two germline ends.

In regard to this clonotype: One end of the junction does not line up with germline, which may come from a read error. J is TRBJ2-7 and V is TRBV9; D not resolved. The CDR3 covers 12 residues. Germline-derived CDR1 and CDR2 are SGDLS and YYNGEE. CDR3 DNA: TGTACCAGCAGCGTAGTGGTCTATGAGCAGTACTTC. This sequence encodes CTSSVVVYEQYF.

V and J are TRBV5-1 and TRBJ1-6; TRBD1 might be the D (6 bases). Germline V gene data show CDR1 as SGHRS and CDR2 as YFSETQ. Trimming cost V 3 bases and J 10 bases, with 17 bases left between them. The CDR3 totals 15 residues. CDR3 sequence: CASSSTGDKTSPLHF. CDR3 DNA: TGCGCCAGCAGCTCGACAGGCGATAAGACCTCACCCCTCCACTTT.

The V gene is TRBV6-5, the J gene TRBJ1-1; TRBD1 aligns across 8 bases. This CDR3 region has 13 residues. Germline CDR1 and CDR2: MNHEY and SVGAGI. The junction had 4 bases not matched to a gene; V was cut back by 4 bases and J by 6 bases. The CDR3, as DNA: TGTGCCAGCAGTTGGGACAGGTGGGCTGAAGCTTTCTTT. Its translation: CASSWDRWAEAFF.

In this sample, this clonotype turned up a few times. The chain employs TRBV5-1 and TRBJ2-1; 10 bases match TRBD2. The CDR3 runs to 13 residues. Germline CDR1 and CDR2: SGHRS and YFSETQ. With 3 bases clipped from V and 8 bases from J, the junction kept 2 bases outside the gene matches. The CDR3 loop is CASSSGTSDEQFF. The CDR3, as DNA: TGCGCCAGCAGCTCCGGGACTAGCGATGAGCAGTTCTTC.

This rearrangement joins TRBV5-1 to TRBJ2-1, with D possibly matching TRBD2 (6 bases). Germline V gene data show CDR1 as SGHRS and CDR2 as YFSETQ. Deletions cut 6 bases from V and 2 bases from J, with 18 bases between. The CDR3 spans 16 residues. CDR3 sequence (DNA): TGCGCCAGCACCCCTGAGGGGCGGGACGCCTACAATGAGCAGTTCTTC. As protein: CASTPEGRDAYNEQFF.